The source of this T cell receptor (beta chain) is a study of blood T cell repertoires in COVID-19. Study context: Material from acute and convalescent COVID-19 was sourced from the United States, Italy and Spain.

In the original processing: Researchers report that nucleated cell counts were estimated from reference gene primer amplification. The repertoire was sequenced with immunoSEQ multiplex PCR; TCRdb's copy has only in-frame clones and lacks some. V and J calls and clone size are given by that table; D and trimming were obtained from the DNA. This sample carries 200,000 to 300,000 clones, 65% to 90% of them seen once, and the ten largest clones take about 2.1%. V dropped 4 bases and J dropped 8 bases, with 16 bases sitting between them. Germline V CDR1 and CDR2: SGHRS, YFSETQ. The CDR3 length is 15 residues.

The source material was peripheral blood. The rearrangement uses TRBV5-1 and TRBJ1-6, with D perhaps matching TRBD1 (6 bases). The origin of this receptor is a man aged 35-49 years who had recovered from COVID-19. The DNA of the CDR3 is TGCGCCAGCAGCCCGAACAGGGTCGATTATTCACCCCTCCACTTT. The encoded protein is CASSPNRVDYSPLHF.